This T cell receptor beta chain emerged from a study of CD8+ T cells in alopecia areata. The length of the CDR3 is 14 residues. The V and J ends lost 0 bases and 3 bases respectively, with 10 bases between them. The V gene's germline CDR1 is SGDLS and CDR2 YYNGEE. Sequencing used cDNA as its template, made by extracting RNA and reverse transcribing it. Using immunoSEQ multiplex PCR, the repertoire was profiled, and TCRdb retains in-frame clones only, with some absent. The sample contains 200,000 to 250,000 clones, roughly three fifths of which appear only once. The sequenced sample consisted of CD8+ T cells sorted from blood. The source is a human donor in good health. The chain links TRBV9 to TRBJ2-7; D may be TRBD2 (6 bases). CDR3 loop: CASSVGRGIYEQYF. CDR3 DNA sequence: TGTGCCAGCAGCGTAGGGCGGGGTATCTACGAGCAGTACTTC.